The following is a T cell receptor (beta chain) sequence with its context. Its antigen is currently not known. The record has no base qualities; no much larger clone is one base away. This specimen comes from a study of OX40 agonist ivuxolimab in advanced cancers. About the full investigation: Ivuxolimab, which targeted the costimulatory receptor OX40 (CD134), was an agonistic, fully human IgG2 monoclonal antibody. Intravenous ivuxolimab was administered to patients every 2 weeks at six dose levels: 0.01, 0.1, 0.3, 1.5, 3 and 10 mg/kg. Of the roughly 53 patients in dose escalation, some 19 had hepatocellular carcinoma, some 15 had melanoma, 9 had renal cell carcinoma and 9 had head and neck cancer. The dose-escalation cohort was approximately 83% male with a mean age of approximately 59 years, ranging from roughly 20 to 80. Patients were allowed to have had prior anti-PD-1, anti-PD-L1 or anti-CTLA-4 therapy, and around 40% of the dose-escalation patients had previously received checkpoint inhibitors. Partial responses were achieved by three dose-escalation patients, of whom one had hepatocellular carcinoma and two had cutaneous melanoma. Peripheral TCRbeta sequencing aimed to test whether ivuxolimab altered TCR sequence diversity and caused clonal T-cell expansion. The paper covers the monotherapy dose-escalation part of the phase I ivuxolimab trial, which included N of about 51 patients. What the authors observed across the whole study: In partial responders in the 0.1-3.0 mg/kg groups, normalized peripheral clonal expansion was found to be among the lowest, especially among CD8+ T cells. Low levels of normalized T-cell clonal expansion were also seen in some patients who did not respond. The antigen specificity of the clonally expanded peripheral T cells was not determined. At doses of 0.1 to 3.0 mg/kg, clonal expansion of both CD4+ and CD8+ blood T cells was observed from baseline to week 6. After ivuxolimab, CD8+ T cells had more expanded clones than CD4+ T cells on average.

The CDR3 runs 17 residues from the cysteine to the phenylalanine. Of the read, only the CDR3 DNA is kept; its 51 bases are in frame from base 1. Relative to germline, V is missing 4 bases and J is missing 7 bases, with 13 bases of the junction outside any gene match. The germline V gene specifies SGHNT as CDR1 and YENEEA as CDR2. The trial excluded patients who had a history of autoimmune disease or who were on systemic immunosuppression. Peripheral blood for TCR sequencing was collected from all dose cohorts at baseline, on cycle 4 day 1, and on cycle 7 day 1. The samples were taken from a phase I, first-in-human, multicenter, open-label dose-escalation trial of ivuxolimab. Adults with locally advanced or metastatic melanoma, renal cell carcinoma, hepatocellular carcinoma or head and neck squamous cell carcinoma were enrolled in the trial. Before TCR sequencing, CD4+ T cells and CD8+ T cells were sorted from peripheral blood as separate populations.

Genomic DNA was extracted from sorted cells for sequencing of the TCRbeta CDR3 region. TCRbeta CDR3 regions were sequenced using the immunoSEQ Assay. TCRdb mirrors the immuneACCESS table, restricted to in-frame sequences. Some clones are absent from its copies; in checked studies, under half trace to an unresolved V gene, and the reason for the others is unknown. Here the sample has approximately 75,000 clones; roughly three quarters occur a single time. About 5.4% of the sample goes to the ten largest clones. Material: CD4+ or CD8+ T cells sorted from blood, obtained in a trial of the OX40 agonist ivuxolimab. The chain joins TRBV11-3 to TRBJ2-2; 9 central bases correspond to TRBD1. This clonotype originated in an adult with an advanced solid tumor such as melanoma, head and neck, liver or kidney cancer. CDR3 region: CASSSGQGGFSYGELFF. The sequenced DNA: TGTGCCAGCAGCTCGGGACAGGGAGGGTTTTCGTACGGGGAGCTGTTTTTT.